The clone carrying this TCR beta chain was detected ten times or more. Using RNA transcripts as the source, TCR beta CDR3 regions were amplified. The TCR CDR3 first-round RT-PCR relied on the HTBI primer set. Each CDR3 protein gets one entry after TCRdb re-called the multiplex PCR reads with MiXCR. The sample carries hundreds of thousands of distinct CDR3 sequences, 45% recorded once. The diagnostic basis comprised clinical symptoms, serum thyroxine and TRAb, thyroid ultrasound and orbital computed tomography. This record comes from a study of T cells in Graves' hyperthyroidism and ophthalmopathy. The CDR3 length is 15 residues. The V gene lost 1 base and the J gene lost 6 bases, with 10 bases spanning the gap. Germline loops: CDR1 SGHVS, CDR2 FQNEAQ.

The TCR was taken from an adult man with Graves' disease, either hyperthyroidism or ophthalmopathy (not recorded which). The genes are TRBV7-8 and TRBJ1-6; perhaps TRBD1 as D (5 bases). The specimen sequenced was peripheral blood or thyroid tissue (not recorded which). CDR3 sequence reads: CASSLVGGSNSPLHF. CDR3 in DNA: TGTGCCAGCAGCTTAGTGGGGGGGAGTAATTCACCCCTCCACTTT.